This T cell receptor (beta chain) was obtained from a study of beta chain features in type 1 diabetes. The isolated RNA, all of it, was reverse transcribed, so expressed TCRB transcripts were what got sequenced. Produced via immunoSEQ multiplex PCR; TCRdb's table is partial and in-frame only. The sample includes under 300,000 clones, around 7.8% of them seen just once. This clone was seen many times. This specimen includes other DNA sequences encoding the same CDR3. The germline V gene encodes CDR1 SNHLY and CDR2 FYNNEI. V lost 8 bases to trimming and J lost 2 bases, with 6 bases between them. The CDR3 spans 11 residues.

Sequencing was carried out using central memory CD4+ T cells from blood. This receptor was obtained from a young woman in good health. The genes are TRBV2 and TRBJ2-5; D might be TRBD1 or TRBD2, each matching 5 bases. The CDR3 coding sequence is TGTGCCAGCGGGGGACAAGAGACCCAGTACTTC. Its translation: CASGGQETQYF.